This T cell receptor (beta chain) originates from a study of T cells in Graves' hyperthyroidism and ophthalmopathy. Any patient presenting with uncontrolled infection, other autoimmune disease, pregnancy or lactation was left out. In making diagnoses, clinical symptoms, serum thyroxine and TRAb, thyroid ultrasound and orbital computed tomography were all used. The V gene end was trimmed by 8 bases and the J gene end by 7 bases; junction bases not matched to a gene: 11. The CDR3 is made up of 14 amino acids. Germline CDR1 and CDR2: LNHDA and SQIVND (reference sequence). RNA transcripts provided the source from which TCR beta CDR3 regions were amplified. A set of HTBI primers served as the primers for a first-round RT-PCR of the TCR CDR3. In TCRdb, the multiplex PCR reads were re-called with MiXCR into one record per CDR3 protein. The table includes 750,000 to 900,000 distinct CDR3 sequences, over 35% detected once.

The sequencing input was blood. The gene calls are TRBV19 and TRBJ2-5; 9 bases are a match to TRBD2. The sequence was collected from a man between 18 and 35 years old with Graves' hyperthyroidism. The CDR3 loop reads CASAHGGGAGTQYF. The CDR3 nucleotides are TGTGCCAGTGCCCACGGCGGGGGGGCAGGGACCCAGTACTTC.